The 16 T cell receptor beta chains listed next were all sequenced from one sample in a study of shared clonotypes between healthy human individuals. Assay used: immunoSEQ multiplex PCR; TCRdb lists only in-frame clones, some missing. The sample has 1 million to 1.2 million clones; 60% to 85% are singletons. The specimen sequenced was memory CD4+ T cells from PBMCs. Regarding subset: CD45RA-negative fraction. The receptor set was obtained from a man younger than 30 in good health. Some clones in this sample may be carry-over from other donors' samples.

The CDR3 spells CASSVDWEMNTEAFF. In DNA, the CDR3 is TGTGCCAGCAGCGTAGACTGGGAGATGAACACTGAAGCTTTCTTT. The chain is built from TRBV9 and TRBJ1-1; no reliable D call. Trimming removed 0 bases from V and 0 bases from J, with 9 bases in between. The V gene's germline CDR1 is SGDLS and CDR2 YYNGEE. CDR3 length: 15 residues.

The chain couples TRBV5-1 to TRBJ2-1, with 9 bases aligning to TRBD2. CDR1 SGHRS and CDR2 YFSETQ come from the germline V gene. CDR3 length: 14 amino acids. V lost 0 bases and J lost 6; bases outside the gene matches: 1. CDR3 sequence (DNA): TGCGCCAGCAGCTTGGGCGGGAGGGGCAATGAGCAGTTCTTC. It yields the protein CASSLGGRGNEQFF.

The chain links TRBV27 to TRBJ2-7, with D perhaps matching TRBD1 or TRBD2 (5 bases each). The CDR3 is 15 residues long. V was clipped by 6 bases and J by 3 bases, with 18 bases between them. The germline gives CDR1 MNHEY, CDR2 SMNVEV (reference sequence). The CDR3 loop reads CASRWSGAGGYEQYF. CDR3 nucleotide sequence: TGTGCCAGCAGATGGTCCGGGGCAGGTGGCTACGAGCAGTACTTC.

This clone was recorded a few times. The chain links TRBV27 to TRBJ2-1, with 7 bases fitting TRBD2. The CDR3 has 13 residues. Germline loops: CDR1 MNHEY, CDR2 SMNVEV (reference sequence). V lost 5 bases to trimming and J lost 12 bases; unmatched junction nucleotides: 10. CDR3 bases: TGTGCCAGCAGTCTCGGGGAGGGTCTGGGGCAGTTCTTC. Translation gives CASSLGEGLGQFF.

The rearrangement uses TRBV7-3 and TRBJ2-5; a weak D match, TRBD1 (6 bases). CDR3 size: 14 residues. Germline V gene sequence: CDR1 SGHTA, CDR2 FQGTGA. The ends were cut back, 5 bases at V and 5 bases at J, with 15 bases in the middle. CDR3 amino acids: CASSATGTRETQYF. The CDR3 region has the DNA TGTGCCAGCAGCGCAACAGGGACCCGGGAGACCCAGTACTTC.

The rearrangement uses TRBV7-9 and TRBJ2-3; the D gene is possibly TRBD1 (6 bases). Germline assignment: CDR1 SEHNR and CDR2 FQNEAQ (reference sequence). Trimming took off 1 base at V and 2 bases at J, with 10 bases between the two ends. The CDR3 is 15 amino acids. The chain's CDR3 is CASSLGTDLTDTQYF. The CDR3 DNA sequence: TGTGCCAGCAGCTTAGGGACAGATCTCACAGATACGCAGTATTTT.

This chain links TRBV5-6 with TRBJ2-1, with TRBD2 identical over 13 bases. V was pared by 0 bases and J by 9 bases, with 9 bases of the junction left unmatched. The germline V gene encodes CDR1 SGHDT and CDR2 YYEEEE. The CDR3 is 17 residues long. CDR3 region: CASSLVKLAGGEGEQFF. CDR3 nucleotides: TGTGCCAGCAGCTTGGTAAAACTAGCGGGAGGGGAAGGTGAGCAGTTCTTC.

To note about this clone: A far larger clone is off by one base, so a read error is likely. The V gene is TRBV30, the J gene TRBJ1-1, with unresolved D. Germline V gene sequence: CDR1 GTSNPN, CDR2 SVGIG (reference sequence). The length of the CDR3 is 13 residues. The CDR3 is CAWDWNMNTDAFF. CDR3 coding DNA: TGTGCCTGGGACTGGAACATGAACACTGACGCTTTCTTT.

The rearrangement joins TRBV6-1 to TRBJ1-3; D unresolved. This CDR3 region has 13 residues. CDR1 is MNHNS, CDR2 SASEGT, per germline. V was cut by 2 bases and J by 4 bases, with 6 bases left in between. The chain's CDR3 is CASSEILGNTIYF. CDR3 DNA: TGTGCCAGCAGTGAAATCTTAGGAAACACCATATATTTT.

The CDR3 protein is CASSERRYQETQYF. The CDR3 nucleotides are TGTGCCAGCAGTGAACGACGGTACCAAGAGACCCAGTACTTC. The gene calls are TRBV25-1 and TRBJ2-5; D gene unclear. The CDR3 is made up of 14 amino acids. CDR1 and CDR2 from the germline V gene are MGHDK and SYGVNS. The germline V and J ends were trimmed by 2 bases and 0 bases, with 7 bases remaining between them.

The genes are TRBV28 and TRBJ1-2; D possibly corresponds to TRBD1 (6 bases). The V gene's germline CDR1 is MDHEN and CDR2 SYDVKM. The CDR3 totals 13 residues. V lost 4 bases and J 3 bases, leaving 9 bases between the germline ends. The CDR3 sequence is CASSSRGYYGYTF. CDR3 DNA sequence: TGTGCCAGCAGTTCCAGGGGCTACTATGGCTACACCTTC.

The CDR3 DNA sequence: TGCGCCAGCAGCTTGGAGCCTAATATGATAAACGAGCAGTTCTTC. Protein sequence: CASSLEPNMINEQFF. The chain uses TRBV5-1 and TRBJ2-1; D is ambiguous. The CDR3 has 15 amino acids. Germline CDR1 is SGHRS and CDR2 is YFSETQ. Trimming removed 0 bases at V and 10 bases at J, with 17 bases between.

The sample holds a few counts of this clone. The V gene is TRBV19, the J gene TRBJ1-5; 9 bases map to TRBD1. The germline V gene encodes CDR1 LNHDA and CDR2 SQIVND (reference sequence). The CDR3 has 13 amino acids. Trimming took 8 bases from V and 5 from J; bases not matched to a gene: 4. As DNA, the CDR3 is TGTGCCAGTCTGGACAGGGGACATCAGCCCCAGCATTTT. Translating gives CASLDRGHQPQHF.

The V and J genes are TRBV30 and TRBJ2-7, with 7 bases identical to TRBD2. Germline CDR1 and CDR2: GTSNPN and SVGIG (reference sequence). Losses at the gene ends were 1 base for V and 0 bases for J; bases not matched to a gene: 3. The CDR3 sequence is 14 residues long. CDR3 sequence (DNA): TGTGCCTGGAGTGGCGGCGGGGGCTCCTACGAGCAGTACTTC. Its protein product is CAWSGGGGSYEQYF.

This rearrangement joins TRBV6-1 to TRBJ2-7; unclear D gene. The CDR3 is made up of 13 amino acids. V dropped 6 bases and J dropped 2 bases, with 11 bases sitting between them. Germline values: CDR1 MNHNS, CDR2 SASEGT. The CDR3 sequence is CASRTPGTYEQYF. The CDR3 coding sequence is TGTGCCAGCAGGACTCCTGGGACCTACGAGCAGTACTTC.

The chain has TRBV5-5 and TRBJ2-7, with 7 nucleotides matching TRBD1. The CDR3 covers 15 residues. J lost 4 bases, V lost 3 bases, and 10 bases had no gene match. From germline, CDR1 is SGHKS and CDR2 YYEKEE (reference sequence). In DNA, the CDR3 is TGTGCCAGCAGCTCCCCCAGGGGGATCGTTTACGAGCAGTACTTC. Protein sequence: CASSSPRGIVYEQYF.